Sequencing of this T cell receptor (beta chain) was carried out in a study of shared clonotypes between healthy human individuals. Across the study: There were three CD4 naive, three CD4 memory, two CD8 naive and one CD8 memory plates per donor.

J was trimmed by 5 bases and V by 5 bases; bases with no gene match: 11. CDR3 size: 16 residues. Germline assignment: CDR1 MGHRA and CDR2 YSYEKL. Measured with immunoSEQ multiplex PCR; TCRdb has only the in-frame clones, and not every one. The sample yields approximately 1,000,000 clones, approximately 80% seen once. This receptor was obtained from a man younger than 35 in good health. Some clones in this sample may be carry-over from other donors' samples. The rearrangement links TRBV4-1 to TRBJ2-7; TRBD2 aligns across 11 bases. Material: memory CD4+ T cells from PBMCs. The subset denotes: CD45RA-negative fraction. The CDR3 here is CASSGRGTSGSHEQYF. DNA of the CDR3: TGCGCCAGCAGCGGGCGTGGGACTAGCGGATCCCACGAGCAGTACTTC.